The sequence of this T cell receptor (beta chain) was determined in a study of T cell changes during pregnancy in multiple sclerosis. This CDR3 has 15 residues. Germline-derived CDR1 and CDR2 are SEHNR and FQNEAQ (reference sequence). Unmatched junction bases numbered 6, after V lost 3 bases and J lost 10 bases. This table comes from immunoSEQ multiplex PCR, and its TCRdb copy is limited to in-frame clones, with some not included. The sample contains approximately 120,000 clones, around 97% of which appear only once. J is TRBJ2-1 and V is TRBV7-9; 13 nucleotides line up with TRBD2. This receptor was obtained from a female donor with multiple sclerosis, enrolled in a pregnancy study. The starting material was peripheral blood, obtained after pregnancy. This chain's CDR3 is CASSLVGLAGDEQFF. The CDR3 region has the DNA TGTGCCAGCAGCTTGGTAGGACTAGCGGGAGACGAGCAGTTCTTC.